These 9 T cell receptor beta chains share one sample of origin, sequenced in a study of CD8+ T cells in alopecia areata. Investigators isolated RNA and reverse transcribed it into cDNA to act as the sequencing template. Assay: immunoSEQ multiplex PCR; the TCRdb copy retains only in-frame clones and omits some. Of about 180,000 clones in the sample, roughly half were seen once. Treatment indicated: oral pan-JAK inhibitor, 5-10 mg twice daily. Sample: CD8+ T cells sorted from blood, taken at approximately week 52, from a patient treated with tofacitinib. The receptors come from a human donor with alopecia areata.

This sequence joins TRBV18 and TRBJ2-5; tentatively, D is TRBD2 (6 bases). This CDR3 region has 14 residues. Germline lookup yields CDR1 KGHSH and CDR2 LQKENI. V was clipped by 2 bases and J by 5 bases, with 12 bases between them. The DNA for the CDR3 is TGTGCCAGCTCACCAGAGGGAGGACCGGAGACCCAGTACTTC. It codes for CASSPEGGPETQYF.

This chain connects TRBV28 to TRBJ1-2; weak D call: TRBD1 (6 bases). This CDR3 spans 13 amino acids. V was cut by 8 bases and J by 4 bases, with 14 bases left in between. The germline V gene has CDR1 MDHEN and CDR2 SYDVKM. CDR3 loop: CASGIRDIYGYTF. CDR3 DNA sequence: TGTGCCAGCGGGATCCGGGACATCTATGGCTACACCTTC.

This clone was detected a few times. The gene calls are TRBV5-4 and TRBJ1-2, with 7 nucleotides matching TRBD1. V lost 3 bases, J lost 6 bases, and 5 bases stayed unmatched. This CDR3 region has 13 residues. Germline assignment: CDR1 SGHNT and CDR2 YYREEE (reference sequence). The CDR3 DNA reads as TGTGCCAGCAGCTCAAAGACAGGGCATGGCTACACCTTC. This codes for CASSSKTGHGYTF.

Here the CDR3 DNA reads TGTGCCAGCAGCCGTTCGACCACAGATACGCAGTATTTT. Its translation is CASSRSTTDTQYF. The V gene is TRBV4-2, the J gene TRBJ2-3; D is uncertain. Germline CDR1 reads LGHNA; CDR2 reads YNFKEQ. The CDR3 runs to 13 residues. The germline V and J ends were trimmed by 4 bases and 2 bases, with 7 bases remaining between them.

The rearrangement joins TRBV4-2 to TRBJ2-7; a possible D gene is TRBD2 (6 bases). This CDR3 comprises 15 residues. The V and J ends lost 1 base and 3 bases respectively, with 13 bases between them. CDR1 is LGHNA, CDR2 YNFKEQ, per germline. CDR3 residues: CASSQGLVAIYEQYF. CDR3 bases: TGTGCCAGCAGCCAAGGACTAGTGGCTATCTACGAGCAGTACTTC.

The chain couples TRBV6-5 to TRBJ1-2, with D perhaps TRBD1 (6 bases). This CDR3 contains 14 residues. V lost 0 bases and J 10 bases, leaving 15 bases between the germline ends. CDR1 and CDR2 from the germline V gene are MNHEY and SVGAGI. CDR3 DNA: TGTGCCAGCAGTTACTCGGTGGAGGGGGTTTACTACACCTTC. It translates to CASSYSVEGVYYTF.

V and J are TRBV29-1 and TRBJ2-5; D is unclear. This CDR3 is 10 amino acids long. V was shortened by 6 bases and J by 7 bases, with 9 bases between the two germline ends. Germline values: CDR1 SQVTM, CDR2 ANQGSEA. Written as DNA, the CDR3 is TGCAGCGTAGAGAGTGGGACCCAGTACTTC. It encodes CSVESGTQYF.

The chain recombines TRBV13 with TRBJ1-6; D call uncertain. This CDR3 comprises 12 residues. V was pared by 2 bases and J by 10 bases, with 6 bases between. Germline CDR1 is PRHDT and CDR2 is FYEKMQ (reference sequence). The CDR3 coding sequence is TGTGCCAGCAGCTTAATCGGCTCACCCCTCCACTTT. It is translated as CASSLIGSPLHF. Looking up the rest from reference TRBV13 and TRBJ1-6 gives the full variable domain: AAGVIQSPRHLIKEKRETATLKCYPIPRHDTVYWYQQGPGQDPQFLISFYEKMQSDKGSIPDRFSAQQFSDYHSELNMSSLELGDSALYFCASSLIGSPLHFGNGTRLTVT.

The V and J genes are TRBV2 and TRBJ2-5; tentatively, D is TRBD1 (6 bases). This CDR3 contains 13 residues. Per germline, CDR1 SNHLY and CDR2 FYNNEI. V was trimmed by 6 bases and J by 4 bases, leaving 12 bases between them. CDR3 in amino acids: CASRGGQLETQYF. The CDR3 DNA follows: TGTGCCAGCAGGGGTGGACAGCTAGAGACCCAGTACTTC.